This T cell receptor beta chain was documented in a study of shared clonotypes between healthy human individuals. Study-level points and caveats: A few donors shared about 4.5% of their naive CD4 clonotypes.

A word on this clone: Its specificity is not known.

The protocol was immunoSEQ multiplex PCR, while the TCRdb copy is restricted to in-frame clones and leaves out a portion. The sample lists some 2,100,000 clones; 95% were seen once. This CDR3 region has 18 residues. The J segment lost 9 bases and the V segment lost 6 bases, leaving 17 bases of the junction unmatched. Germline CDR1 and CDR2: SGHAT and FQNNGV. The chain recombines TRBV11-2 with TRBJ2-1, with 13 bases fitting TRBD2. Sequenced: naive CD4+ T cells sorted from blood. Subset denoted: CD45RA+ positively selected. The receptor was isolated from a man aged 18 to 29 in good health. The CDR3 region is CASRDVNPTSGRRSEQFF. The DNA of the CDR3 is TGTGCCAGCAGAGACGTAAACCCGACTAGCGGGAGGAGGTCTGAGCAGTTCTTC.